Listed below are T cell receptor beta chains from one sample, sequenced in a study of T-cell reconstitution after alpha-beta-depleted transplantation in children. A single record per CDR3 protein comes from TCRdb applying MiXCR to the PCR reads. This repertoire shows about 400,000 distinct CDR3 sequences, around 21% found once; its top ten account for approximately 3.9%. The sample consisted of PBMCs from the stem cell graft donor, taken from the stem cell graft. The receptors come from a human donor who donated a stem cell graft to a child with acute myeloid leukemia. Both conserved end residues are trimmed from each CDR3. Fields, in order: D gene, CDR3 length, V gene, CDR3 protein. D genes are given only for firm matches.

TRBD1 | 11 | TRBV12-3/TRBV12-4 | ASSIGQGYEQY
TRBD2 | 16 | TRBV4-3 | ASSPHFGMREANGELF
TRBD2 | 12 | TRBV6-1 | ASSLAEDPYEQY
TRBD1 | 11 | TRBV12-3/TRBV12-4 | ASSIGTATEAF
. | 14 | TRBV5-1 | ASSFGGQTNTGELF
. | 12 | TRBV27 | ASSLWDKDTEAF
. | 11 | TRBV29-1 | SVETAAAYGYT
. | 11 | TRBV29-1 | SVEKQGNTEAF
. | 11 | TRBV4-1 | ASSQERHNEQF
. | 11 | TRBV2 | ASREMGRDLVF
. | 10 | TRBV6-2/TRBV6-3 | ATGDKTYEQY
. | 17 | TRBV29-1 | SVKATRLTRVDVPYEQY
. | 16 | TRBV21-1 | ASSAHRASGRAKNIQY
TRBD2 | 13 | TRBV20-1 | SARVGSSGSTEQF
. | 13 | TRBV27 | ASSPGLTSTDTQY
. | 12 | TRBV12-3/TRBV12-4 | ASRSTESGNTIY
TRBD2 | 14 | TRBV20-1 | SASSFSAGGRDEQF
. | 10 | TRBV28 | ASSLSGTKAF
. | 12 | TRBV5-1 | ASSLVGAEETQY
TRBD2 | 13 | TRBV20-1 | SANIAGSAYNEQF
TRBD1 | 16 | TRBV11-2 | ASSSGQGARGSYNEQF
. | 15 | TRBV4-1 | ASSRGDGGRVGEKLF
. | 14 | TRBV27 | ASSWTVSRSYNEQF
. | 15 | TRBV20-1 | SAPTVSGKAVTDTQY
TRBD2 | 13 | TRBV5-5 | ASSLGAREIYEQY
. | 10 | TRBV29-1 | SVKTSSSEQF
. | 13 | TRBV7-9 | ASSSAGGWTGELF
TRBD2 | 17 | TRBV25-1 | ASSAMTSGRPVSSYEQY
. | 11 | TRBV12-3/TRBV12-4 | ASSWGQNYEQY
. | 9 | TRBV12-3/TRBV12-4 | ASSRDTGLF
. | 13 | TRBV5-1 | ASTWGRRVTDTQY
TRBD1 | 12 | TRBV20-1 | SAPYRGPTGELF
. | 11 | TRBV13 | ASSDKSAGELF
TRBD2 | 15 | TRBV2 | ASSVTTSGSLADTQY
. | 10 | TRBV20-1 | SARRAWGEQY
TRBD2 | 12 | TRBV15 | ATSRGGVQETQY
. | 10 | TRBV6-6 | ASSPHTDTQY
. | 11 | TRBV7-9 | ASSFRMNTEAF
. | 14 | TRBV4-3 | ASSPSQGIDTGELF
. | 13 | TRBV28 | ASSRDRFGLDTQY
TRBD1 | 12 | TRBV12-3/TRBV12-4 | ASSLTDRAHEQF
. | 13 | TRBV12-3/TRBV12-4 | ASTPSTTGTDTQY
. | 14 | TRBV29-1 | SVEDGAGLSYNEQF
. | 14 | TRBV4-3 | ASSQWWHGSSYEQY
. | 13 | TRBV7-9 | ASIPTGTTATEAF
. | 13 | TRBV7-2 | ASSSRGRGAYEQY
. | 11 | TRBV20-1 | SARSVHTGELF
. | 12 | TRBV18 | ASSPGLNTGELF
TRBD2 | 14 | TRBV10-3 | AISEQTSGSGYEQY
TRBD2 | 12 | TRBV12-3/TRBV12-4 | ASRGLAGVEELF
. | 16 | TRBV11-2 | ASSLGGWRGLDGTEAF
TRBD1 | 12 | TRBV2 | ASEDRGRLETQY